The next 16 T cell receptor beta chains were all read from a single sample in a study of blood T cell repertoires in COVID-19. The repertoire was sequenced with immunoSEQ multiplex PCR; TCRdb's copy has only in-frame clones and lacks some. The data hold about 110,000 clones, with roughly 80% observed a single time. The sequenced sample was peripheral blood. The origin of the receptors is a woman aged 60-70 years with acute or convalescent COVID-19.

The chain carries TRBV28 and TRBJ1-2; D remains unclear. Trimming removed 8 bases from V and 4 bases from J, with 8 bases in between. The CDR3 spans 11 residues. Germline V CDR1 and CDR2: MDHEN, SYDVKM. This CDR3 is CASGYSYGYTF. CDR3 DNA: TGTGCCAGCGGTTATAGCTATGGCTACACCTTC.

V usage is TRBV28 and J usage is TRBJ1-2; D not certain. Germline assignment: CDR1 MDHEN and CDR2 SYDVKM. Trimming stripped 8 bases from V and 0 bases from J, with 16 bases between. This CDR3 contains 15 residues. The CDR3 sequence is CASAPPSPANYGYTF. The CDR3, as DNA: TGTGCCAGCGCACCCCCCTCCCCAGCTAACTATGGCTACACCTTC.

The genes are TRBV18 and TRBJ1-1, with D unresolved. This CDR3 is 13 amino acids long. Germline V gives CDR1 KGHSH, CDR2 LQKENI. With 8 bases removed from V and 0 bases from J, the gap between germline ends came to 10 bases. As DNA, the CDR3 is TGTGCCAGCCGAGCAAACGTGAACACTGAAGCTTTCTTT. It specifies CASRANVNTEAFF.

V and J are TRBV24-1 and TRBJ1-2; 8 bases map to TRBD1. The V and J ends lost 4 bases and 8 bases, in that order; junction bases with no gene match: 8. The CDR3 spans 14 residues. The V gene's germline CDR1 is KGHDR and CDR2 SFDVKD. CDR3 DNA: TGTGCCACCAGTGACCCCGGGACAGGTAGAGGCTACACCTTC. This sequence encodes CATSDPGTGRGYTF.

The gene calls are TRBV6-5 and TRBJ1-1, with D maybe TRBD1 (5 bases). Trimming removed 6 bases at V and 5 bases at J, with 10 bases between. The CDR3 has 12 amino acids. CDR1 MNHEY and CDR2 SVGAGI come from the germline V gene. CDR3 protein: CASRSRGTEAFF. Written as DNA, the CDR3 is TGTGCCAGCAGGTCCCGGGGGACTGAAGCTTTCTTT.

The chain carries TRBV5-1 and TRBJ2-1, with 9 positions matching TRBD1. The trim removed 8 bases at V and 9 bases at J, leaving 15 bases unmatched. The CDR3 is made up of 15 amino acids. Germline CDR1 is SGHRS and CDR2 is YFSETQ. CDR3: CASRQGTGSQGEQFF. CDR3 nucleotides: TGCGCCAGTAGGCAGGGGACAGGGTCACAGGGTGAGCAGTTCTTC.

This clone has just a few counts. The J gene is TRBJ2-7, the V gene TRBV29-1; weak D call: TRBD2 (5 bases). This CDR3 contains 12 residues. V gave up 6 bases and J gave up 2 bases, with 11 bases separating them. Germline V lookup: CDR1 SQVTM, CDR2 ANQGSEA. The CDR3 bases are TGCAGCGTGGGAGACGGCCCCTACGAGCAGTACTTC. Translated, it gives CSVGDGPYEQYF.

The V and J genes are TRBV19 and TRBJ1-5, with D possibly being TRBD1 (5 bases). Germline loops: CDR1 LNHDA, CDR2 SQIVND (reference sequence). There are 13 residues in the CDR3. Trimming left V 5 bases short and J 11 bases short, with 16 bases between. The CDR3 is CASSFLQESSQHF. The CDR3 nucleotides are TGTGCCAGTAGTTTCCTACAGGAATCGTCCCAGCATTTT.

The V and J genes are TRBV24-1 and TRBJ1-5, with D tentatively TRBD1 (5 bases). The ends were cut back, 10 bases at V and 0 bases at J, with 15 bases in the middle. Germline CDR1 is KGHDR and CDR2 is SFDVKD. This CDR3 contains 15 residues. CDR3 loop: CATRATGDSNQPQHF. DNA for the CDR3: TGTGCCACGAGGGCTACGGGGGATAGCAATCAGCCCCAGCATTTT.

V usage is TRBV21-1 and J usage is TRBJ2-7; TRBD1, the D gene given by the table, was not confirmed from the DNA. TRBV21-1 is deemed a pseudogene. The CDR3 runs 15 residues. CDR3 DNA: TGTGCCAGCAGCAAAGCAACAACAGGGAACTACGAGCAGTACTTC. It encodes CASSKATTGNYEQYF.

The chain combines TRBV28 with TRBJ1-3; D remains unclear. V lost 5 bases, J lost 2 bases, and 13 bases lay in between. The CDR3 length is 15 residues. The germline V gene encodes CDR1 MDHEN and CDR2 SYDVKM. CDR3 nucleotide sequence: TGTGCCAGCAGTCCTCCGGCACAGACTGGAAACACCATATATTTT. Amino acid sequence: CASSPPAQTGNTIYF.

The chain employs TRBV6-6 and TRBJ2-1; TRBD1 matches at 9 bases. The CDR3 runs to 15 residues. V was pared by 6 bases and J by 4 bases, with 7 bases of the junction left unmatched. CDR1 MNHNY and CDR2 SVGAGI come from the germline V gene (reference sequence). The CDR3 loop is CASRDPGQGYNEQFF. CDR3 bases: TGTGCCAGCAGAGACCCGGGACAGGGATACAATGAGCAGTTCTTC.

The J gene is TRBJ1-1, the V gene TRBV3-1 (or the pseudogene TRBV3-2); the match to TRBD1 covers 7 bases. Germline assignment: CDR1 LGHDT and CDR2 YNNKEL (reference sequence). With 3 bases clipped from V and 0 bases from J, the junction kept 4 bases outside the gene matches. This CDR3 has 15 residues. The CDR3 here is CASSQLGQLNTEAFF. The CDR3 DNA reads as TGTGCCAGCAGCCAGTTGGGACAGTTGAACACTGAAGCTTTCTTT.

The chain recombines TRBV5-1 with TRBJ1-6; D is undetermined. The CDR3 runs to 15 residues. Germline V lookup: CDR1 SGHRS, CDR2 YFSETQ. V was trimmed by 4 bases and J by 8 bases, leaving 16 bases between them. CDR3 DNA sequence: TGCGCCAGCAGCCCCTCTCCGGGAGATGATTCACCCCTCCACTTT. Residues: CASSPSPGDDSPLHF.

This clone was detected a few times. The chain recombines TRBV24-1 with TRBJ2-7, with TRBD1 as a possible D gene (6 bases). The germline V gene has CDR1 KGHDR and CDR2 SFDVKD. V lost 4 bases and J 4 bases, leaving 10 bases between the germline ends. The CDR3 length is 13 residues. The CDR3: CATSDPTGYEQYF. Here the CDR3 DNA reads TGTGCCACCAGTGACCCCACAGGGTACGAGCAGTACTTC.

The V call is TRBV5-1, the J call TRBJ1-1; 9 nucleotides match TRBD1. Germline assignment: CDR1 SGHRS and CDR2 YFSETQ. The length of the CDR3 is 15 residues. After removal of 3 bases from V and 3 bases from J, the junction contained 6 bases not matched to a gene. The CDR3 region is CASSSDGTGYTEAFF. In DNA form, the CDR3 reads TGCGCCAGCAGCTCTGATGGGACAGGGTACACTGAAGCTTTCTTT.